This TCR beta chain comes out of a study of T cell changes during pregnancy in multiple sclerosis. Some clones are missing from TCRdb's copy, which holds only in-frame ones; the method was immunoSEQ multiplex PCR. The repertoire holds about 72,000 clones, with 91% as singletons. The V and J ends lost 6 bases and 4 bases, in that order; junction bases with no gene match: 4. This CDR3 is built from 13 residues. The germline CDR1 and CDR2 sequences are MNHNS and SASEGT. The origin of this receptor is a female donor in good health, enrolled as a control in a pregnancy study. The input for sequencing was peripheral blood, taken in the third trimester of pregnancy. J is TRBJ1-1 and V is TRBV6-1, with 8 bases matching TRBD1. The DNA of the CDR3 is TGTGCCAGCAGCGCGGGGACAGGCACTGAAGCTTTCTTT. It yields the protein CASSAGTGTEAFF.